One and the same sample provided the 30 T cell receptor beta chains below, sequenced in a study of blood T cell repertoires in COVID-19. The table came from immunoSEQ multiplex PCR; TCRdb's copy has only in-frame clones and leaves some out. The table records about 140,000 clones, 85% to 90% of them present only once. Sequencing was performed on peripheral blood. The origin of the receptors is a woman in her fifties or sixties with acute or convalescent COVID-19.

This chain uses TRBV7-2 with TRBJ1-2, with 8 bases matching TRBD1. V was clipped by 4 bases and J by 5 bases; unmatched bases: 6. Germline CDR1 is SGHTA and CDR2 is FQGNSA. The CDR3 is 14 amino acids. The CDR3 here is CASSSGQGYYGYTF. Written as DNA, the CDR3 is TGTGCCAGCAGCTCCGGACAGGGATATTATGGCTACACCTTC.

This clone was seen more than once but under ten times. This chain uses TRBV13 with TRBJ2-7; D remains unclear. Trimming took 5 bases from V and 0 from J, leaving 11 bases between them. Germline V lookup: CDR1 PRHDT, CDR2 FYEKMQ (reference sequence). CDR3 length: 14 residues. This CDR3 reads CASSPAGDSYEQYF. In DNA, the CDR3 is TGTGCCAGCAGCCCGGCAGGCGACTCCTACGAGCAGTACTTC.

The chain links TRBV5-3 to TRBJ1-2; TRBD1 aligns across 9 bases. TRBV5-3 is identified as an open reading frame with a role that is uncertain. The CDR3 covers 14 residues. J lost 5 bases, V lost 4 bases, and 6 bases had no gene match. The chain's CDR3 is CARSLLGQGYGYTF. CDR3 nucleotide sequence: TGTGCCAGAAGCCTACTCGGACAGGGGTATGGCTACACCTTC.

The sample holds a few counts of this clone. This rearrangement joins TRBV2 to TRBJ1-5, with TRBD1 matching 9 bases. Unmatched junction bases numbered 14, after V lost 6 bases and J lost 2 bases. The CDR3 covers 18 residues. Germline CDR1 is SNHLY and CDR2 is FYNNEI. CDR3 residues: CASRPGQGSYRGNQPQHF. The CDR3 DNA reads TGTGCCAGCAGGCCGGGACAGGGATCCTATAGGGGCAATCAGCCCCAGCATTTT.

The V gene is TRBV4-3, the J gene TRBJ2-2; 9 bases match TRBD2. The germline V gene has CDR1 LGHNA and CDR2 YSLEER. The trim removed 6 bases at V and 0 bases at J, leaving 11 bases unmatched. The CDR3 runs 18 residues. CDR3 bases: TGCGCCAGCAGGGTAAGGGCTAGCGGGGCCTCGAACACCGGGGAGCTGTTTTTT. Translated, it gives CASRVRASGASNTGELFF.

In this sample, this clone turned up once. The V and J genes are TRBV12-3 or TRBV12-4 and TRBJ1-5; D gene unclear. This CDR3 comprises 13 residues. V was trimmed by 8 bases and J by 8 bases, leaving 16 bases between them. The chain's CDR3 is CASGEGGVKPQHF. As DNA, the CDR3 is TGTGCCAGCGGGGAGGGCGGGGTTAAGCCCCAGCATTTT.

This CDR3 is CAWSVTGVAGYTF. CDR3 nucleotides: TGTGCCTGGAGTGTAACGGGGGTCGCTGGCTACACCTTC. This chain connects TRBV30 to TRBJ1-2; a weak D match, TRBD1 (5 bases). V dropped 0 bases and J dropped 7 bases, with 12 bases sitting between them. This CDR3 contains 13 residues. The germline V gene has CDR1 GTSNPN and CDR2 SVGIG (reference sequence).

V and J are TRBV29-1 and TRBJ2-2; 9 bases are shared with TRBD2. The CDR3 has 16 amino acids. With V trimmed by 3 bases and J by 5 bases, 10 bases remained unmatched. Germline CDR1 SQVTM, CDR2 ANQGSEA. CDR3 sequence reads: CSVDGVSGGSTGELFF. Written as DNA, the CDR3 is TGCAGCGTTGATGGGGTTAGCGGGGGAAGTACCGGGGAGCTGTTTTTT.

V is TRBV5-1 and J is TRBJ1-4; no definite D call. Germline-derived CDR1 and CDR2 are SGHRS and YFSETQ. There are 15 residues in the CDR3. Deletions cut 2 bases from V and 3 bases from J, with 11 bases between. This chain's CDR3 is CASSLLRGPNEKLFF. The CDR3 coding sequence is TGCGCCAGCAGCTTACTCAGAGGCCCTAATGAAAAACTGTTTTTT.

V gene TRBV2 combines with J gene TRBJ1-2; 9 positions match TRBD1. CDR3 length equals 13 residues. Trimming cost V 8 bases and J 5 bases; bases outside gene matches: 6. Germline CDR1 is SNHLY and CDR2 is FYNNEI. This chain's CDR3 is CASSRDRVYGYTF. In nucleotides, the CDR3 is TGTGCCAGCTCCCGGGACAGGGTATATGGCTACACCTTC.

CDR3 sequence (DNA): TGTGCCAGCAGTGCGCTGACTAGCGGGGCGTCCCCCGCAAATTACAATGAGCAGTTCTTC. Protein: CASSALTSGASPANYNEQFF. The chain links TRBV6-1 to TRBJ2-1, with TRBD2 matching 11 bases. Trimming removed 4 bases from V and 4 bases from J; junction bases left unmatched: 18. In germline, CDR1 is MNHNS, CDR2 SASEGT. CDR3 length: 20 residues.

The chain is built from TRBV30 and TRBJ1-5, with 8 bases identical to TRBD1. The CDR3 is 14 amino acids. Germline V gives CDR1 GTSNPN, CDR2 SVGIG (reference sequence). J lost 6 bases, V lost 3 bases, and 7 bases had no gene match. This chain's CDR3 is CAWRRTGRGQPQHF. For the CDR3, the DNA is TGTGCCTGGAGGCGGACAGGGAGAGGTCAGCCCCAGCATTTT. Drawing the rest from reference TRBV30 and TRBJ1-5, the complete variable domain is SQTIHQWPATLVQPVGSPLSLECTVEGTSNPNLYWYRQAAGRGLQLLFYSVGIGQISSEVPQNLSASRPQDRQFILSSKKLLLSDSGFYLCAWRRTGRGQPQHFGDGTRLSIL.

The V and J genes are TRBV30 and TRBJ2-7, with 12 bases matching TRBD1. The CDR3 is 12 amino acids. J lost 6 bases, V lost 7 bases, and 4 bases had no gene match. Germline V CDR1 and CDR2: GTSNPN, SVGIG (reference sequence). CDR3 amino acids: CASRDRGLEQYF. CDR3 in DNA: TGTGCCTCTCGGGACAGGGGGCTCGAGCAGTACTTC.

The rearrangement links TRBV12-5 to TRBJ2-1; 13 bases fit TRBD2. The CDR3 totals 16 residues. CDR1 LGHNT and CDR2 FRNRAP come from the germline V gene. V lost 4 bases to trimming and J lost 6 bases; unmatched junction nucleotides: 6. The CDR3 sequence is CASGYPGLAGSNEQFF. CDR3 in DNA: TGTGCTAGTGGTTACCCGGGACTAGCGGGGAGCAATGAGCAGTTCTTC.

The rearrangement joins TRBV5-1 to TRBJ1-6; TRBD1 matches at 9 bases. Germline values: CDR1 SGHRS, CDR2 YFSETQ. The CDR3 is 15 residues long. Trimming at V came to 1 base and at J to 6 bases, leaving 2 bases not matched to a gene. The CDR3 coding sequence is TGCGCCAGCAGCTTGCGGGGACAGGGTAATTCACCCCTCCACTTT. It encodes CASSLRGQGNSPLHF.

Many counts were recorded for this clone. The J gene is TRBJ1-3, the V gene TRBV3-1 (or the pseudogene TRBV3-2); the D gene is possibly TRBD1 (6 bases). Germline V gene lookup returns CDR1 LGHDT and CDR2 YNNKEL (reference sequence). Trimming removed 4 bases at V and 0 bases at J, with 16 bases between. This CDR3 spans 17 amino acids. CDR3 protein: CASSLEGGTTSGNTIYF. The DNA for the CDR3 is TGTGCCAGCAGCCTAGAGGGTGGGACAACCTCTGGAAACACCATATATTTT.

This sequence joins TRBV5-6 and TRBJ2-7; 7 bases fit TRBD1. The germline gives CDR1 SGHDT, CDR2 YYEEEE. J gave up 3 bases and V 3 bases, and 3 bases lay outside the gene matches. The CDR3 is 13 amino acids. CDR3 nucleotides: TGTGCCAGCAGCTCAGGGGGTTTCTACGAGCAGTACTTC. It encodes CASSSGGFYEQYF.

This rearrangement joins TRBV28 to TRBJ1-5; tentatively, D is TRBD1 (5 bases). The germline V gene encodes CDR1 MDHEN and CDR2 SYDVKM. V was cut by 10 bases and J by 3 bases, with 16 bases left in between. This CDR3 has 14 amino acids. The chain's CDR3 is CATWPGIPNQPQHF. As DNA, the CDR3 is TGTGCCACATGGCCAGGGATACCCAATCAGCCCCAGCATTTT.

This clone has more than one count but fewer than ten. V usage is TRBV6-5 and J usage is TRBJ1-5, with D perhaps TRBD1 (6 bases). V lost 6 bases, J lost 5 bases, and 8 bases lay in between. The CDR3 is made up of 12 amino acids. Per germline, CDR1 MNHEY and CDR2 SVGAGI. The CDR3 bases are TGTGCCAGCAGGTCAGGGGATCAGCCCCAGCATTTT. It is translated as CASRSGDQPQHF.

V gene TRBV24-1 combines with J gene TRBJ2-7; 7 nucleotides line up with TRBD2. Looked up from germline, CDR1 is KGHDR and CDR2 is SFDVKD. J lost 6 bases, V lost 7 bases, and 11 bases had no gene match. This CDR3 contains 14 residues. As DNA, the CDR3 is TGTGCCACCAGCCCAGGGCCAGGGAGGGGCGAGCAGTACTTC. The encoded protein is CATSPGPGRGEQYF.

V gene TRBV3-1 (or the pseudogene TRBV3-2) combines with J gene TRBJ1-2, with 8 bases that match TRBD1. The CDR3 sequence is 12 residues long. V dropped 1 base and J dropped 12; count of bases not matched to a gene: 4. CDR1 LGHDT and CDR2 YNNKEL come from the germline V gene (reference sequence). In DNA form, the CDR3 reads TGTGCCAGCAGCCAAGGACAGGGGAAAAACACCTTC. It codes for CASSQGQGKNTF.

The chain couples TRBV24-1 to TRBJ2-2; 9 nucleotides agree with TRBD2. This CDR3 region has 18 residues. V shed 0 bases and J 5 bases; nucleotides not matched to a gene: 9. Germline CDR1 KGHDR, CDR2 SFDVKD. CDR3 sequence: CATSDLLRGGAGTGELFF. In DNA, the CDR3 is TGTGCCACCAGTGATTTGCTCCGCGGGGGGGCGGGGACCGGGGAGCTGTTTTTT.

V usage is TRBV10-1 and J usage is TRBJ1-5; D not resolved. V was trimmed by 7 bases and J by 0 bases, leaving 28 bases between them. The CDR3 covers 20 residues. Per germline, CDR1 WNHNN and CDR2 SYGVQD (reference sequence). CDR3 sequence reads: CASNPPLDDPRGPSNQPQHF. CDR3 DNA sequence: TGCGCCAGCAATCCACCGTTAGATGACCCCCGGGGTCCTAGCAATCAGCCCCAGCATTTT.

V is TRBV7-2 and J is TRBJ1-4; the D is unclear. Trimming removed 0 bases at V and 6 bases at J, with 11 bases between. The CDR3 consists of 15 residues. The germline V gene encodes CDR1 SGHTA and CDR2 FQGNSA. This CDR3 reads CASSLAAVVDEKLFF. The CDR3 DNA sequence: TGTGCCAGCAGCTTAGCGGCGGTAGTCGATGAAAAACTGTTTTTT.

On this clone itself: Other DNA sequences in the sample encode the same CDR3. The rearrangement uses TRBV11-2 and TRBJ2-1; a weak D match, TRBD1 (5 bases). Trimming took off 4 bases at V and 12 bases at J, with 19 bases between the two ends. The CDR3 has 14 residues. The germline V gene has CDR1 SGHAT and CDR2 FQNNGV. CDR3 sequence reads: CASSSAREPRGQFF. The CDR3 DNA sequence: TGTGCCAGCAGCTCCGCCAGGGAACCCCGAGGGCAGTTCTTC.

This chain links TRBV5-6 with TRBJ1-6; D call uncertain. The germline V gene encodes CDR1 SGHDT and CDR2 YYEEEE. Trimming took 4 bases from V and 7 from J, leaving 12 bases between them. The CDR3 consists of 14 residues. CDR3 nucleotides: TGTGCCAGCAGCCCGACATCTTTCAATTCACCCCTCCACTTT. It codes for CASSPTSFNSPLHF. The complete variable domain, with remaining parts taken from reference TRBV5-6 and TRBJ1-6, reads DAGVTQSPTHLIKTRGQQVTLRCSPKSGHDTVSWYQQALGQGPQFIFQYYEEEERQRGNFPDRFSGHQFPNYSSELNVNALLLGDSALYLCASSPTSFNSPLHFGNGTRLTVT.

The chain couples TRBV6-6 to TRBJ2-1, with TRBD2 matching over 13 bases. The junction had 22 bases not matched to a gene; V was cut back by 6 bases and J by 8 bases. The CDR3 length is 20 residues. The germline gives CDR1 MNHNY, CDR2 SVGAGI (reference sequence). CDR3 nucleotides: TGTGCCAGCAGCCCCGGGGAGGGGAAGGGAACTAGCGGGGGGGCGCATGAGCAGTTCTTC. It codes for CASSPGEGKGTSGGAHEQFF.

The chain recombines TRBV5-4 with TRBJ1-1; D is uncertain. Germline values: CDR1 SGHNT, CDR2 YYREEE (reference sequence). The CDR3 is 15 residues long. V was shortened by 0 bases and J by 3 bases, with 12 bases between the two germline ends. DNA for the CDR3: TGTGCCAGCAGCTTGGTACAGCCGGGAGACACTGAAGCTTTCTTT. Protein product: CASSLVQPGDTEAFF.

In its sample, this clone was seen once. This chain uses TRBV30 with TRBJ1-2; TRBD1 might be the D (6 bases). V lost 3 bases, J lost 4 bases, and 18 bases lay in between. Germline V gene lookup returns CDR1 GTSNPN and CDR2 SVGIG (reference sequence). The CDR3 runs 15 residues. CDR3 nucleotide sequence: TGTGCCTGGAGCCCAGGGGCGTGGGCTCGCTATGGCTACACCTTC. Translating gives CAWSPGAWARYGYTF. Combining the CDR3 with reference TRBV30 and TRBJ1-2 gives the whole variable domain SQTIHQWPATLVQPVGSPLSLECTVEGTSNPNLYWYRQAAGRGLQLLFYSVGIGQISSEVPQNLSASRPQDRQFILSSKKLLLSDSGFYLCAWSPGAWARYGYTFGSGTRLTVV.

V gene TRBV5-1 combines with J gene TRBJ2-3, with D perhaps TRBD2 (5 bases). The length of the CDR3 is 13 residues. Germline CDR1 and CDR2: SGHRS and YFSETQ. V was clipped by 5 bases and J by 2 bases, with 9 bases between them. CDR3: CASSSDPTDTQYF. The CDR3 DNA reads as TGCGCCAGCAGTAGCGATCCCACAGATACGCAGTATTTT.